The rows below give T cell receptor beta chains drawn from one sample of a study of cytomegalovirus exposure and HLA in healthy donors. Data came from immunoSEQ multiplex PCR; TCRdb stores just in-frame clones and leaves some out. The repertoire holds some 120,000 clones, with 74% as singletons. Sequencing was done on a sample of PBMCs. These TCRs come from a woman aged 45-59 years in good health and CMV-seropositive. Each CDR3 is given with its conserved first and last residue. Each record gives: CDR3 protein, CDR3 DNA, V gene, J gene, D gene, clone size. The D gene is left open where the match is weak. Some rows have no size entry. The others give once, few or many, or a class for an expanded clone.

CASSLASGQGTKNTEAFF	TGTGCCAGCAGCTTAGCTTCGGGACAGGGGACCAAGAACACTGAAGCTTTCTTT	TRBV11-3	TRBJ1-1	TRBD1	NA
CASSSQEASGNTIYF	TGCGCCAGCAGCTCCCAGGAAGCCTCTGGAAACACCATATATTTT	TRBV5-1	TRBJ1-3	NA	once
CASSLTHQETQYF	TGTGCCAGCAGCTTGACACATCAAGAGACCCAGTACTTC	TRBV7-8	TRBJ2-5	NA	NA
CASSRQGNYGYTF	TGTGCCAGTAGTAGGCAGGGGAACTATGGCTACACCTTC	TRBV19	TRBJ1-2	NA	NA
CASSKEEDGGGVHNEQFF	TGTGCCAGCAGCAAAGAGGAGGACGGGGGTGGCGTCCACAATGAGCAGTTCTTC	TRBV21-1	TRBJ2-1	NA	NA
CASSLKRGQPQHF	TGTGCCAGCAGCTTGAAGCGGGGTCAGCCCCAGCATTTT	TRBV5-8	TRBJ1-5	NA	NA
CASSLGWQGQKLFF	TGTGCCAGCAGCTTAGGGTGGCAGGGGCAAAAACTGTTTTTT	TRBV7-9	TRBJ1-4	NA	NA
CASSMGGGQGRTGELFF	TGTGCCAGTAGTATGGGGGGTGGGCAGGGCCGGACCGGGGAGCTGTTTTTT	TRBV19	TRBJ2-2	NA	NA
CASTEGRGQETQYF	TGTGCCAGCACCGAGGGGAGGGGTCAAGAGACCCAGTACTTC	TRBV7-9	TRBJ2-5	TRBD2	few
CASTQGGQETQYF	TGTGCCAGTACCCAGGGGGGCCAAGAGACCCAGTACTTC	TRBV19	TRBJ2-5	NA	NA
CASSRGQGSWNGYTF	TGTGCCAGCAGCCGTGGACAGGGGAGTTGGAATGGCTACACCTTC	TRBV5-6	TRBJ1-2	TRBD1	NA
CASSRDRNYGYTF	TGTGCCAGCAGTAGGGACAGGAACTATGGCTACACCTTC	TRBV6-1	TRBJ1-2	TRBD1	NA
CASSKRGPGQGGLENIQYF	TGTGCCAGCAGCAAAAGGGGCCCCGGACAGGGAGGTTTAGAAAACATTCAGTACTTC	TRBV16	TRBJ2-4	TRBD1	NA
CAWSVPGWAETQYF	TGTGCCTGGAGTGTTCCAGGCTGGGCAGAGACCCAGTACTTC	TRBV30	TRBJ2-5	NA	NA
CASSLGAGGLYEQYF	TGTGCCAGCAGCTTAGGGGCGGGGGGTCTATACGAGCAGTACTTC	TRBV7-6	TRBJ2-7	TRBD2	NA
CASSFRDSNTGELFF	TGTGCCAGCAGCTTCCGGGACAGTAACACCGGGGAGCTGTTTTTT	TRBV11-3	TRBJ2-2	TRBD1	NA
CASSEARAAKGPQHF	TGTGCCAGCAGTGAAGCGCGGGCAGCTAAGGGGCCCCAGCATTTT	TRBV6-1	TRBJ1-5	NA	NA
CASSLGSGLETQYF	TGTGCCAGCAGCTTAGGGAGCGGGTTAGAGACCCAGTACTTC	TRBV11-2	TRBJ2-5	NA	NA
CASSIGTGSYEQYF	TGTGCCAGTAGTATAGGGACAGGTTCCTACGAGCAGTACTTC	TRBV19	TRBJ2-7	TRBD1	NA
CASSLLPGGTDTQYF	TGTGCCAGCAGCTTACTCCCAGGGGGTACAGATACGCAGTATTTT	TRBV7-9	TRBJ2-3	TRBD1	NA
CASSLTAGGPSTDTQYF	TGCGCCAGCAGCTTGACAGCGGGGGGGCCGAGCACAGATACGCAGTATTTT	TRBV5-1	TRBJ2-3	TRBD2	few
CASSQDDRGYNEQFF	TGCGCCAGCAGCCAAGATGACAGGGGGTACAATGAGCAGTTCTTC	TRBV4-1	TRBJ2-1	TRBD1	NA
CASSGIGTPRTNEKLFF	TGTGCCAGCAGTGGGATCGGGACTCCGAGAACTAATGAAAAACTGTTTTTT	TRBV2	TRBJ1-4	NA	NA
CASSPQGWGGTGELFF	TGTGCCAGCAGCCCCCAAGGGTGGGGGGGCACCGGGGAGCTGTTTTTT	TRBV5-4	TRBJ2-2	TRBD2	NA
CASALDLRGEKLFF	TGTGCCAGCGCACTAGATCTCCGAGGCGAAAAACTGTTTTTT	TRBV6-1	TRBJ1-4	NA	NA
CAWVDSSDYGYTF	TGTGCCTGGGTGGACAGTAGTGATTATGGCTACACCTTC	TRBV30	TRBJ1-2	NA	NA
CASSPPSGDRTEAFF	TGTGCCAGCTCACCACCGAGCGGGGATCGTACTGAAGCTTTCTTT	TRBV18	TRBJ1-1	NA	once
CASSPTGGRGVLTGEQYF	TGTGCCAGCAGCCCAACGGGGGGTCGGGGGGTATTAACGGGCGAGCAGTACTTC	TRBV5-4	TRBJ2-7	TRBD2	once